This record concerns one T cell receptor (beta chain) sequence. The table lists this clonotype with a few counts. Its antigen remains unidentified. A read error may explain this, as a much larger clone is one base away. The CDR3 covers 15 residues, taking in both the cysteine and the phenylalanine. This entry keeps only the CDR3 DNA: 45 bases, framed from base 1. V sheds 7 bases and J sheds 6 bases, leaving 21 bases between their ends. Reading the germline V gene gives CDR1 MNHEY and CDR2 SVGEGT. The library was obtained by PCR. Sequencing instrument: Illumina HiSeq 4000. Preparation of bulk TCR libraries followed a previously described approach, with the TCR primers listed in Table S5. Purification of total RNA was performed with the Qiagen AllPrep DNA/RNA kit. Before any analysis, reads coming from multiple sequencing runs of the same library were combined into one pool. The paper's data handling went like this. Only reads with exact TCR constant sequence were kept, trimmed to 150 nt, and grouped by their 12-nt molecular barcodes. Within each barcode group, reads were sub-clustered at a 15% Levenshtein threshold, and quality-weighted consensus sequences were built per RNA molecule. Non-functional sequences were removed, as were lower-count sequences one edit away from another. On the basis of fitting two negative binomial distributions, barcode sub-clusters with fewer than 20% of the maximum read count were discarded. Using fastp at Q25 and MiXCR, TCRdb reprocessed the public reads and kept productive beta chains. A single entry per CDR3 protein holds the most common genes and DNA from its merged rows. The V and J calls and clone size are TCRdb's, not the authors'. The sample table holds 85,000 to 100,000 distinct CDR3 sequences, of which 20% to 25% were seen once. Approximately 0.99% of the sample is taken by the ten largest.

This entry comes from a study of molecular identifiers for immune sequencing clone quantification (dated by TCRdb to between 2017 and 2018). About the investigation overall: For a replicate experiment, RNA from around 20,000 or 100,000 naive CD8 T cells was divided into five aliquots, of which four were sequenced. This methods study benchmarked molecular-identifier clustering-based TCR repertoire sequencing (MIDCIRS) and TCR RNA copy counting, using CD8 T cells to do so. The investigation overall reported the following: Without barcode sub-clustering, chimeric consensus sequences inflated TCR diversity; chimeras reached as high as 47%. The naive libraries included spiked-in Jurkat TCR RNA (about ten copies' worth), and this RNA is not part of the donor repertoire. About 2.9 recovered TCR RNA copies per cell were obtained by modeling, versus roughly 10 by digital PCR, implying a capture efficiency of approximately 27%. Clones above 20 RNA copies held over 98% of molecules in CMV-specific effector cells but under 1% in naive cells. Spiked-in Jurkat TCR RNA equal to a single cell's worth was reported to be detectable even within one million naive CD8 T cells. The sizes of highly expanded clones could end up underestimated when identical TCR molecules share a barcode.

Libraries of naive CD8 T cells were generated from about 21,000 to 970,000 sorted cells, with 10%, 30% or 50% of the purified RNA used. Naive CD8 T cells, defined as CD8+CD4-CCR7+CD45RA+, were FACS-sorted into RLT Plus buffer on a BD FACSAria II. To test detection sensitivity, Jurkat RNA equal to under 13 TCR copies was added to samples of about 19,000-1,100,000 naive CD8 T cells. CD8 T cells were enriched using RosetteSep CD8+ T Cell Enrichment Cocktail and Ficoll-Paque, and the enriched cells then underwent ACK red cell lysis. This chain joins TRBV6-2 or TRBV6-3 to TRBJ1-1; the D gene assignment is ambiguous. Sample: naive CD8+ T cells from blood, with Jurkat cell RNA spiked in. This specimen's cell subset or site label, per the study, means: FACS-sorted CD8+CD4-CCR7+CD45RA+ naive T cells. The clonotype originates from a human donor in good health. Some libraries in this study had Jurkat cell RNA spiked in. The CDR3 loop reads CASNNPNSYPAEAFF. The sequence in DNA is TGTGCCAGCAACAACCCCAACAGCTATCCCGCTGAAGCTTTCTTT.